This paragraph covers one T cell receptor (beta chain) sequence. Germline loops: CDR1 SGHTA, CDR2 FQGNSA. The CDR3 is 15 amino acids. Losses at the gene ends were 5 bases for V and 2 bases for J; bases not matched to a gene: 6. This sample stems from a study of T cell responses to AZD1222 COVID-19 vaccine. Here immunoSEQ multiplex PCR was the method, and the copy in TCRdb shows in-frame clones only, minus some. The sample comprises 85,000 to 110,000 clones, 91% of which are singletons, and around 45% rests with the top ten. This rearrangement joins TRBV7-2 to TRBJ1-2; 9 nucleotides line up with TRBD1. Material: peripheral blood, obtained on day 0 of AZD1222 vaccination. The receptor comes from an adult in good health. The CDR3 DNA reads TGTGCCAGCAGCGGGGGACAGGGCCGAAACTATGGCTACACCTTC. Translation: CASSGGQGRNYGYTF.